These 10 T cell receptor beta chains were sequenced from one sample in a study of beta chain features in type 1 diabetes. For these TCRs, the target antigens are not known. Findings and caveats of the study: In all four CD4+ subsets, TCRB CDR3 length was significantly, moderately reduced in type 1 diabetes.

Isolated RNA was reverse transcribed in full, so expressed TCRB transcripts were sequenced. TCRdb's table, derived via immunoSEQ multiplex PCR, lists solely in-frame clones and lacks some. The sample records approximately 60,000 clones, 40% to 65% being singletons. Sequencing used Tregs from blood. The receptors originated from a woman aged 40 to 50 with type 1 diabetes.

The chain joins TRBV2 to TRBJ2-2; maybe TRBD2 (6 bases). V gave up 6 bases and J gave up 3 bases, with 11 bases separating them. The V gene's germline CDR1 is SNHLY and CDR2 FYNNEI. This CDR3 region has 14 residues. CDR3 nucleotide sequence: TGTGCCAGCAGAGGGAGGACCTACACCGGGGAGCTGTTTTTT. Translation gives CASRGRTYTGELFF. Full variable domain (remainder filled in from reference TRBV2 and TRBJ2-2): EPEVTQTPSHQVTQMGQEVILRCVPISNHLYFYWYRQILGQKVEFLVSFYNNEISEKSEIFDDQFSVERPDGSNFTLKIRSTKLEDSAMYFCASRGRTYTGELFFGEGSRLTVL.

The chain links TRBV6-5 to TRBJ1-5, with D tentatively TRBD1 (6 bases). Germline lookup yields CDR1 MNHEY and CDR2 SVGAGI. CDR3 length equals 15 residues. Trimming cost V 8 bases and J 0 bases, with 14 bases left between them. The CDR3 loop is CASLPGGYSNQPQHF. As DNA, the CDR3 is TGTGCCAGCCTCCCGGGGGGCTATAGCAATCAGCCCCAGCATTTT.

V is TRBV5-4 and J is TRBJ2-3; unclear D gene. The CDR3 is 13 amino acids. V was cut by 1 base and J by 2 bases, with 5 bases left in between. Germline loops: CDR1 SGHNT, CDR2 YYREEE (reference sequence). The CDR3 region has the DNA TGTGCCAGCAGCTTGTGGGCCACAGATACGCAGTATTTT. It is translated as CASSLWATDTQYF.

The J gene is TRBJ2-5, the V gene TRBV4-3, with 8 bases aligning to TRBD2. The J call may not be correct, given that the DNA end is closer to TRBJ2-7. The V gene's germline CDR1 is LGHNA and CDR2 YSLEER. The CDR3 has 15 amino acids. CDR3 loop: CASSQALAGLYEQYF. In nucleotides, the CDR3 is TGCGCCAGCAGCCAGGCCCTAGCGGGTCTTTACGAGCAGTACTTC.

J is TRBJ1-1 and V is TRBV7-6, with a possible D match to TRBD1 (5 bases). Trimming left V 5 bases short and J 0 bases short, with 13 bases between. This CDR3 comprises 15 residues. CDR1 and CDR2 (germline): SGHVS, FNYEAQ. CDR3 sequence reads: CASSVQDFLNTEAFF. CDR3 coding DNA: TGTGCCAGCAGCGTACAGGATTTTTTGAACACTGAAGCTTTCTTT.

The rearrangement links TRBV5-1 to TRBJ2-3; 11 positions agree with TRBD1. This CDR3 spans 15 amino acids. Germline loops: CDR1 SGHRS, CDR2 YFSETQ. V lost 4 bases and J lost 4; bases outside the gene matches: 5. This chain's CDR3 is CASSGQGAVADTQYF. In DNA form, the CDR3 reads TGCGCCAGCAGCGGACAGGGGGCTGTCGCAGATACGCAGTATTTT.

The rearrangement links TRBV19 to TRBJ1-5; D gene ambiguous. V was cut by 9 bases and J by 2 bases, with 8 bases left in between. Germline values: CDR1 LNHDA, CDR2 SQIVND (reference sequence). The CDR3 runs to 12 residues. DNA for the CDR3: TGTGCCAGAGGAGGAGGCAATCAGCCCCAGCATTTT. It codes for CARGGGNQPQHF.

V gene TRBV6-6 combines with J gene TRBJ1-5, with D hard to call. The CDR3 length is 14 residues. The germline CDR1 and CDR2 sequences are MNHNY and SVGAGI (reference sequence). The germline V and J ends were trimmed by 0 bases and 5 bases, with 8 bases remaining between them. In nucleotides, the CDR3 is TGTGCCAGCAGTTACTCGGGGAGCGATCAGCCCCAGCATTTT. As protein: CASSYSGSDQPQHF.

The chain employs TRBV11-2 and TRBJ1-1; D call uncertain. V shed 6 bases and J shed 8 bases, with 16 bases lying between them. The germline V gene encodes CDR1 SGHAT and CDR2 FQNNGV. CDR3 length: 13 residues. The CDR3 loop reads CASSPSLAAEAFF. In nucleotides, the CDR3 is TGTGCCAGCAGTCCCTCCCTAGCGGCGGAAGCTTTCTTT.

The sample holds a few counts of this clone. The chain recombines TRBV7-3 with TRBJ2-3; D remains ambiguous. The CDR3 totals 14 residues. The germline CDR1 and CDR2 sequences are SGHTA and FQGTGA. Deletions cut 4 bases from V and 0 bases from J, with 8 bases between. The CDR3 region has the DNA TGTGCCAGCAGCTCCTTATCTAGCACAGATACGCAGTATTTT. Its protein product is CASSSLSSTDTQYF.